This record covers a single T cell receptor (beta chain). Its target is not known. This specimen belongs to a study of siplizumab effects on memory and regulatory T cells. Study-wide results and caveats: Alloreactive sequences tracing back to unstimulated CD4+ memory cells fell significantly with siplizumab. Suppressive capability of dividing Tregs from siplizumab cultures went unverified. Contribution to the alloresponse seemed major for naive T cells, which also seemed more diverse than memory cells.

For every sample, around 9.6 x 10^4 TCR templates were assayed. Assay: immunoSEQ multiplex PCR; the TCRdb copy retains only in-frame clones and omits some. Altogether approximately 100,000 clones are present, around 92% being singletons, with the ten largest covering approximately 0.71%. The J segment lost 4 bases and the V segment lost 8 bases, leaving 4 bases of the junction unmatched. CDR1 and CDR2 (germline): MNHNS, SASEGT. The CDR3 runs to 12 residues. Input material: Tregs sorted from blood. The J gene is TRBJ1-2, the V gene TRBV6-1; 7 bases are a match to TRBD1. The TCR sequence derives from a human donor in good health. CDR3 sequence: CASLPGGYGYTF. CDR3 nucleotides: TGTGCCAGCCTGCCAGGGGGCTATGGCTACACCTTC.